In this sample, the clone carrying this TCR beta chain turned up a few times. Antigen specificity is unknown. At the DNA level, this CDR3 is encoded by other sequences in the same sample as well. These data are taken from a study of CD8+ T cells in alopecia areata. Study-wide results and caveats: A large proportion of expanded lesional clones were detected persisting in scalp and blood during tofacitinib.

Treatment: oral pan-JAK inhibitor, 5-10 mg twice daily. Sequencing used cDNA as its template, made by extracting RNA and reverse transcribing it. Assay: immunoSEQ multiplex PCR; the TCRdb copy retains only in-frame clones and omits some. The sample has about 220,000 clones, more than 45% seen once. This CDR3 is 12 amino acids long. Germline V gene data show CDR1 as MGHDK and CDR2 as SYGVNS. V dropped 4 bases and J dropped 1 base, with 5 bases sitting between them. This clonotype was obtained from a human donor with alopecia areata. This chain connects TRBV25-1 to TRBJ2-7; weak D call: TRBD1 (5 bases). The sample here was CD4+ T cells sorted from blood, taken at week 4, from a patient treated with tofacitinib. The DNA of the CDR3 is TGTGCCAGCAGTGGACAGTCCTACGAGCAGTACTTC. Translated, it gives CASSGQSYEQYF.